Below are 13 T cell receptor beta chains sequenced from a single sample in a study of control samples from healthy donors and cancer patients. Sequenced by immunoSEQ multiplex PCR; TCRdb stores in-frame clones only, minus some. This sample carries more than 100,000 clones, 85% to 95% of them seen once, and the ten largest clones take roughly 8.7%. Sequencing was performed on blood. These receptors all stem from a man aged 18 to 29 in good health.

This clone was counted a few times. CDR3 sequence (DNA): TGTGCCAGCAGTAGACAGGGCTCGGGCTATGGCTACACCTTC. Its protein is CASSRQGSGYGYTF. This chain joins TRBV6-5 and TRBJ1-2; 7 nucleotides agree with TRBD1. CDR3 size: 14 residues. The V gene's germline CDR1 is MNHEY and CDR2 SVGAGI. With V trimmed by 5 bases and J by 4 bases, 7 bases remained unmatched.

CDR3 bases: TGTGCCAGCAAGGCAGCTTACTACGAGCAGTACTTC. Amino acid sequence: CASKAAYYEQYF. This chain connects TRBV5-5 to TRBJ2-7; no clear D. This CDR3 is 12 amino acids long. The V end was cut by 6 bases, the J end by 3 bases, with 10 bases between. Germline assignment: CDR1 SGHKS and CDR2 YYEKEE (reference sequence).

DNA for the CDR3: TGTGCCAGTAGATCCGGGTCTGAAGCTTTCTTT. Translated, it gives CASRSGSEAFF. This chain uses TRBV19 with TRBJ1-1; no definite D call. The CDR3 contains 11 residues. In germline, CDR1 is LNHDA, CDR2 SQIVND (reference sequence). V lost 6 bases and J 6 bases, leaving 8 bases between the germline ends. Based on the CDR3 plus reference TRBV19 and TRBJ1-1, the full variable domain is DGGITQSPKYLFRKEGQNVTLSCEQNLNHDAMYWYRQDPGQGLRLIYYSQIVNDFQKGDIAEGYSVSREKKESFPLTVTSAQKNPTAFYLCASRSGSEAFFGQGTRLTVV.

This clone has just one count. The DNA of the CDR3 is TGCGCCAGCAGCTTACAAGAGACCCAGTACTTC. Translating gives CASSLQETQYF. This rearrangement joins TRBV5-1 to TRBJ2-5, with D hard to call. Between the trimmed V and J ends, which lost 2 bases and 2 bases, there was a span of 1 base. Germline lookup yields CDR1 SGHRS and CDR2 YFSETQ. The CDR3 covers 11 residues.

Details on this clone: The same CDR3 arises from other DNA sequences in this sample as well. The rearrangement links TRBV4-1 to TRBJ2-7, with TRBD2 matching over 10 bases. Germline CDR1 reads MGHRA; CDR2 reads YSYEKL. This CDR3 is built from 15 residues. V trimming: 1 base; J trimming: 3 bases; junction bases outside the gene matches: 3. CDR3 protein: CASSQASGGFYEQYF. For the CDR3, the DNA is TGCGCCAGCAGCCAAGCTAGCGGGGGATTCTACGAGCAGTACTTC.

The gene calls are TRBV4-2 and TRBJ2-1, with 12 bases that match TRBD2. Germline CDR1 reads LGHNA; CDR2 reads YNFKEQ. This CDR3 contains 16 residues. The V gene end was trimmed by 3 bases and the J gene end by 8 bases; junction bases not matched to a gene: 8. This CDR3 reads CASSQATSGGPYEQFF. Written as DNA, the CDR3 is TGTGCCAGCAGCCAGGCAACTAGCGGGGGGCCCTATGAGCAGTTCTTC.

The chain joins TRBV5-6 to TRBJ2-5; possible D gene TRBD1, 7 bases. V lost 5 bases, J lost 5 bases, and 22 bases lay in between. This CDR3 is built from 16 residues. Germline values: CDR1 SGHDT, CDR2 YYEEEE. This CDR3 is CASRGGQRLSKETQYF. CDR3 coding DNA: TGTGCCAGCAGGGGGGGACAGCGACTCTCCAAGGAGACCCAGTACTTC.

The chain recombines TRBV7-9 with TRBJ1-4; 7 nucleotides align to TRBD1. V lost 5 bases, J lost 8 bases, and 8 bases stayed unmatched. This CDR3 contains 14 residues. Germline V gives CDR1 SEHNR, CDR2 FQNEAQ (reference sequence). The CDR3 bases are TGTGCCAGCAGCCCGACAGGGCTGGGAGAAAAACTGTTTTTT. Amino acids: CASSPTGLGEKLFF.

The chain combines TRBV4-2 with TRBJ2-5, with D possibly being TRBD2 (6 bases). The CDR3 sequence is 16 residues long. The ends were cut back, 0 bases at V and 2 bases at J, with 13 bases in the middle. Germline V gene lookup returns CDR1 LGHNA and CDR2 YNFKEQ. The CDR3 reads CASSQEGGVIQETQYF. In DNA form, the CDR3 reads TGTGCCAGCAGCCAAGAGGGCGGGGTTATACAAGAGACCCAGTACTTC.

V usage is TRBV5-5 and J usage is TRBJ1-3; 11 bases are a match to TRBD1. From germline, CDR1 is SGHKS and CDR2 YYEKEE (reference sequence). The V and J ends lost 3 bases and 7 bases, in that order; junction bases with no gene match: 0. CDR3 size: 13 residues. The CDR3 spells CASSWTGGNTIYF. The CDR3 bases are TGTGCCAGCAGCTGGACAGGGGGCAACACCATATATTTT.

The rearrangement uses TRBV9 and TRBJ2-1, with a possible D match to TRBD2 (5 bases). The V and J ends lost 0 bases and 4 bases respectively, with 8 bases between them. CDR3 length: 14 residues. Germline V CDR1 and CDR2: SGDLS, YYNGEE. The CDR3 DNA is TGTGCCAGCAGCGTAGCGGAGGTATACAATGAGCAGTTCTTC. This encodes CASSVAEVYNEQFF.

The chain has TRBV18 and TRBJ2-3; a weak D match, TRBD1 (6 bases). With 2 bases removed from V and 6 bases from J, the gap between germline ends came to 12 bases. The CDR3 spans 14 residues. Germline values: CDR1 KGHSH, CDR2 LQKENI. For the CDR3, the DNA is TGTGCCAGCTCACCATCAGGGGCGTCGGATACGCAGTATTTT. Protein sequence: CASSPSGASDTQYF.

The rearrangement joins TRBV19 to TRBJ2-5; 8 bases map to TRBD1. Germline V CDR1 and CDR2: LNHDA, SQIVND (reference sequence). The CDR3 totals 13 residues. Unmatched junction bases numbered 5, after V lost 8 bases and J lost 3 bases. The CDR3 nucleotides read TGTGCCAGTTCCGGACAGGGTAAAGAGACCCAGTACTTC. Translated: CASSGQGKETQYF.